This TCR beta chain was captured by sequencing in a study of blood T cell repertoires in COVID-19. Study context: COVID-19 samples collected from the United States, Italy and Spain covered acute and convalescent phases. The analysed material was cDNA or gDNA that came from T cells, B-cell-depleted T cells, or PBMCs.

The protocol was immunoSEQ multiplex PCR, while the TCRdb copy is restricted to in-frame clones and leaves out a portion. The table has some 200,000 clones, roughly 76% seen once. V shed 6 bases and J shed 0 bases, with 12 bases lying between them. This CDR3 is 15 amino acids long. The germline gives CDR1 MNHEY, CDR2 SVGAGI. The chain joins TRBV6-5 to TRBJ2-4; D remains unclear. This clonotype was sampled from a woman of 80 years or more with COVID-19, enrolled during active disease. Sequences were obtained from peripheral blood. CDR3 DNA: TGTGCCAGCAGCCCGCAGATTCTAGCCAAAAACATTCAGTACTTC. Translated: CASSPQILAKNIQYF.